A single sample gave rise to the 17 T cell receptor beta chains below, sequenced in a study of control samples from healthy donors and cancer patients. Method: immunoSEQ multiplex PCR; TCRdb's copy keeps in-frame clones and lacks some. The profile shows more than 85,000 clones, 88% of them singletons. Specimen: PBMCs. The receptors were sampled from a woman aged 60-70 years with lung cancer.

The chain recombines TRBV19 with TRBJ2-2; D is possibly TRBD2 (6 bases). Looked up from germline, CDR1 is LNHDA and CDR2 is SQIVND (reference sequence). The CDR3 is 16 amino acids. V was cut by 4 bases and J by 2 bases, with 14 bases left in between. The CDR3 coding sequence is TGTGCCAGTAGTACCGCCGGGACTTACAACACCGGGGAGCTGTTTTTT. The encoded protein is CASSTAGTYNTGELFF. Together with reference TRBV19 and TRBJ2-2, the CDR3 gives the full variable domain: DGGITQSPKYLFRKEGQNVTLSCEQNLNHDAMYWYRQDPGQGLRLIYYSQIVNDFQKGDIAEGYSVSREKKESFPLTVTSAQKNPTAFYLCASSTAGTYNTGELFFGEGSRLTVL.

The genes are TRBV6-5 and TRBJ1-1, with D unresolved. Trimming shortened V by 4 bases and J by 1 base, and 7 bases separated the two germline ends. Looked up from germline, CDR1 is MNHEY and CDR2 is SVGAGI. This CDR3 is 13 amino acids long. CDR3 sequence: CASSSDGNTEAFF. The CDR3 region has the DNA TGTGCCAGCAGTTCCGACGGGAACACTGAAGCTTTCTTT.

The V and J genes are TRBV6-5 and TRBJ2-2, with a tentative D call TRBD1 (6 bases). The germline V and J ends were trimmed by 6 bases and 3 bases, with 8 bases remaining between them. The CDR3 length is 13 residues. Germline assignment: CDR1 MNHEY and CDR2 SVGAGI. The DNA for the CDR3 is TGTGCCAGCAGAAAGGGGGACACCGGGGAGCTGTTTTTT. Residues: CASRKGDTGELFF.

The chain carries TRBV19 and TRBJ1-3; TRBD1 might be the D (5 bases). Germline V lookup: CDR1 LNHDA, CDR2 SQIVND (reference sequence). V lost 9 bases to trimming and J lost 0 bases, with 18 bases between them. CDR3 size: 16 residues. The CDR3 bases are TGTGCCAGCAAGATGACGGGGCTAGGCTCTGGAAACACCATATATTTT. This codes for CASKMTGLGSGNTIYF.

The chain combines TRBV7-2 with TRBJ2-7; 8 nucleotides agree with TRBD2. V dropped 1 base and J dropped 0; count of bases not matched to a gene: 8. The CDR3 runs to 17 residues. Germline loops: CDR1 SGHTA, CDR2 FQGNSA. The CDR3 region has the DNA TGTGCCAGCAGCTTAGTTGCGGGGGGTTTAAGCTCCTACGAGCAGTACTTC. Translation gives CASSLVAGGLSSYEQYF. The full variable domain, completed using reference TRBV7-2 and TRBJ2-7, is GAGVSQSPSNKVTEKGKDVELRCDPISGHTALYWYRQSLGQGLEFLIYFQGNSAPDKSGLPSDRFSAERTGGSVSTLTIQRTQQEDSAVYLCASSLVAGGLSSYEQYFGPGTRLTVT.

The rearrangement links TRBV9 to TRBJ2-1; 8 bases fit TRBD2. With V trimmed by 4 bases and J by 2 bases, 5 bases remained unmatched. The V gene's germline CDR1 is SGDLS and CDR2 YYNGEE. The CDR3 covers 15 residues. For the CDR3, the DNA is TGTGCCAGCAGCCCGGGGGGGCTTACCTACAATGAGCAGTTCTTC. Its translation is CASSPGGLTYNEQFF.

In its sample, this clone was seen many times. The chain couples TRBV5-4 to TRBJ2-3; TRBD2 agrees at 10 bases. The junction had 11 bases not matched to a gene; V was cut back by 2 bases and J by 5 bases. This CDR3 comprises 17 residues. Germline values: CDR1 SGHNT, CDR2 YYREEE (reference sequence). CDR3 loop: CASSFFTLAGAGDTQYF. In DNA, the CDR3 is TGTGCCAGCAGCTTTTTCACCCTAGCGGGGGCTGGAGATACGCAGTATTTT.

V usage is TRBV29-1 and J usage is TRBJ2-3; the D gene could be TRBD1 or TRBD2 (12 bases each). The length of the CDR3 is 17 residues. The germline V gene encodes CDR1 SQVTM and CDR2 ANQGSEA. V was clipped by 7 bases and J by 8 bases, with 31 bases between them. The CDR3 sequence is CSAGTGGPSGRARTQYF. In DNA, the CDR3 is TGCAGCGCCGGGACAGGGGGCCCTAGCGGGAGGGCGCGTACGCAGTATTTT.

This chain links TRBV6-2 or TRBV6-3 with TRBJ2-3, with 12 positions matching TRBD2. CDR1 is MNHEY, CDR2 SVGEGT, per germline. The length of the CDR3 is 15 residues. Losses at the gene ends were 5 bases for V and 2 bases for J; bases not matched to a gene: 2. The DNA for the CDR3 is TGTGCCAGCAGTGGACTAGCGGGGACCACAGATACGCAGTATTTT. It codes for CASSGLAGTTDTQYF.

The chain combines TRBV11-3 with TRBJ2-7, with 7 bases aligning to TRBD1. Germline trimming cut 3 bases from V and 3 bases from J; bases unmatched to any gene: 5. The germline V gene encodes CDR1 SGHNT and CDR2 YENEEA. The CDR3 is 14 residues long. In nucleotides, the CDR3 is TGTGCCAGCAGCTTGGGGGACAGTTTCTACGAGCAGTACTTC. Protein product: CASSLGDSFYEQYF.

The chain combines TRBV19 with TRBJ1-2, with a possible D match to TRBD1 (5 bases). There are 13 residues in the CDR3. V gave up 8 bases and J gave up 6 bases, with 16 bases separating them. Germline V gives CDR1 LNHDA, CDR2 SQIVND (reference sequence). CDR3 nucleotides: TGTGCCAGTGGGGACGCCCGAAGGGATGGCTACACCTTC. Residues: CASGDARRDGYTF. The full variable domain, rest sourced from reference TRBV19 and TRBJ1-2, is DGGITQSPKYLFRKEGQNVTLSCEQNLNHDAMYWYRQDPGQGLRLIYYSQIVNDFQKGDIAEGYSVSREKKESFPLTVTSAQKNPTAFYLCASGDARRDGYTFGSGTRLTVV.

This clone was detected once. V is TRBV27 and J is TRBJ2-2; a possible D gene is TRBD2 (6 bases). Trimming left V 1 base short and J 2 bases short, with 11 bases between. This CDR3 is built from 16 residues. The germline CDR1 and CDR2 sequences are MNHEY and SMNVEV (reference sequence). CDR3 sequence (DNA): TGTGCCAGCAGTTTATGGGGGACTTTTAACACCGGGGAGCTGTTTTTT. Protein sequence: CASSLWGTFNTGELFF.

This rearrangement joins TRBV9 to TRBJ1-1; possible D gene TRBD1, 5 bases. Germline V gene sequence: CDR1 SGDLS, CDR2 YYNGEE. The CDR3 runs 15 residues. V lost 0 bases and J lost 1, with 10 bases in between. This CDR3 is CASSVGGTGNTEAFF. DNA of the CDR3: TGTGCCAGCAGCGTAGGGGGCACGGGGAACACTGAAGCTTTCTTT.

The gene calls are TRBV18 and TRBJ1-2; D unresolved. The germline gives CDR1 KGHSH, CDR2 LQKENI. V was pared by 6 bases and J by 1 base, with 12 bases between. CDR3 length equals 14 residues. CDR3 loop: CASSLPGLNYGYTF. The DNA of the CDR3 is TGTGCCAGCTCGCTACCGGGCCTTAACTATGGCTACACCTTC.

V and J are TRBV6-5 and TRBJ2-3; 13 bases map to TRBD2. This CDR3 spans 15 amino acids. CDR1 MNHEY and CDR2 SVGAGI come from the germline V gene. V was clipped by 0 bases and J by 10 bases; unmatched bases: 4. CDR3 coding DNA: TGTGCCAGCAGTTACTCTGGGACTAGCGGGGATGCGCAGTATTTT. Protein sequence: CASSYSGTSGDAQYF.

This clone was counted once. As DNA, the CDR3 is TGTGCCAGCAGTTTTTTCGGGGGAGGGGGGAACACTGAAGCTTTCTTT. Its translation: CASSFFGGGGNTEAFF. The V gene is TRBV27, the J gene TRBJ1-1; a possible D gene is TRBD1 (6 bases). The germline V and J ends were trimmed by 3 bases and 1 base, with 15 bases remaining between them. Germline V gene lookup returns CDR1 MNHEY and CDR2 SMNVEV (reference sequence). This CDR3 is 16 amino acids long.

The chain is built from TRBV7-3 and TRBJ1-1; 9 bases fit TRBD1. The V segment lost 5 bases and the J segment 5 bases; nucleotides outside the gene matches: 6. The germline V gene encodes CDR1 SGHTA and CDR2 FQGTGA. The CDR3 length is 14 residues. Here the CDR3 reads CASSPGTGMTEAFF. CDR3 bases: TGTGCCAGCAGCCCCGGGACAGGGATGACTGAAGCTTTCTTT.